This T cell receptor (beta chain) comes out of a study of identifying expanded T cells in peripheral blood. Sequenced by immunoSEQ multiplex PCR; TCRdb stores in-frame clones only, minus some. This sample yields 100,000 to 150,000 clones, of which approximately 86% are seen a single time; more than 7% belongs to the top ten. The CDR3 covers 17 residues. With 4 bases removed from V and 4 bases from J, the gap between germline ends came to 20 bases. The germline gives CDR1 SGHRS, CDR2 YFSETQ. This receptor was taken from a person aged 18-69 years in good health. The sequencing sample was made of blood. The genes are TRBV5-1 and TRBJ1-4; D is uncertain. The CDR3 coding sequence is TGCGCCAGCAGCCCCCAGACCGGGTACGCTGGTAATGAAAAACTGTTTTTT. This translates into CASSPQTGYAGNEKLFF. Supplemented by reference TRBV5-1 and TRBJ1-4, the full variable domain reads KAGVTQTPRYLIKTRGQQVTLSCSPISGHRSVSWYQQTPGQGLQFLFEYFSETQRNKGNFPGRFSGRQFSNSRSEMNVSTLELGDSALYLCASSPQTGYAGNEKLFFGSGTQLSVL.